Given below is one TCR beta chain in context. Its antigen remains unknown. This specimen comes from a study of post-analysis software for immune sequencing data. Overall study context: Patients with relapsing-remitting, secondary progressive and progressive-relapsing multiple sclerosis courses were all represented. Overall study results and limits: With TRBV5-6, TRBV5-1 and TRBV20-1 included, 4 or 5 TRBV segments were more frequent in patients than in controls. Diversity measured as normalized Chao1 was significantly lower in multiple sclerosis patients than in controls.

The TCR beta cDNA libraries contained unique molecular identifiers. Input populations of about 1 to 11 million T cells gave rise to approximately 500,000 cDNA molecules. TCRdb re-derived calls from the PCR reads in MiXCR, one entry per CDR3 protein. In the table there are about 430,000 distinct CDR3 sequences, 39% of which are singletons. V dropped 2 bases and J dropped 4 bases, with 5 bases sitting between them. Germline V gene sequence: CDR1 LGHDT, CDR2 YNNKEL (reference sequence). The CDR3 extends over 12 amino acids. Material: blood. V usage is TRBV3-1 and J usage is TRBJ1-2; no firm D call. This TCR derives from a girl between 2 and 10 years old with multiple sclerosis. This CDR3 is CASSQRFYGYTF. The CDR3 coding sequence is TGTGCCAGCAGCCAACGGTTCTATGGCTACACCTTC.